Shown below are 30 T cell receptor beta chains from a single sample sequenced in a study of cytotoxic CD8 clonotypes in ibrutinib-treated CLL. Clones were read by immunoSEQ multiplex PCR, and TCRdb kept only the in-frame ones, dropping some. The sample carries roughly 150,000 clones, 75% to 80% recorded once. This specimen consisted of PBMCs, obtained after 24 months of ibrutinib treatment. The receptor set was obtained from a human donor with chronic lymphocytic leukemia.

The J gene is TRBJ2-3, the V gene TRBV5-1, with 14 bases matching TRBD2. The trim removed 3 bases at V and 2 bases at J, leaving 11 bases unmatched. Per germline, CDR1 SGHRS and CDR2 YFSETQ. This CDR3 has 19 amino acids. CDR3 sequence reads: CASSSTSGRGVGTTDTQYF. CDR3 DNA: TGCGCCAGCAGCTCGACTAGCGGGAGGGGAGTCGGGACCACAGATACGCAGTATTTT.

This chain links TRBV2 with TRBJ1-5; 8 bases align to TRBD1. Trimming took 6 bases from V and 7 from J; bases not matched to a gene: 8. This CDR3 region has 14 residues. Germline CDR1 SNHLY, CDR2 FYNNEI. CDR3 sequence: CASRMGQVGQPQHF. CDR3 nucleotides: TGTGCCAGCAGAATGGGACAGGTGGGGCAGCCCCAGCATTTT. Full variable domain (missing parts from reference TRBV2 and TRBJ1-5): EPEVTQTPSHQVTQMGQEVILRCVPISNHLYFYWYRQILGQKVEFLVSFYNNEISEKSEIFDDQFSVERPDGSNFTLKIRSTKLEDSAMYFCASRMGQVGQPQHFGDGTRLSIL.

This sequence joins TRBV7-3 and TRBJ2-2, with D tentatively TRBD1 (7 bases). The germline CDR1 and CDR2 sequences are SGHTA and FQGTGA. V was trimmed by 5 bases and J by 4 bases, leaving 17 bases between them. CDR3 length: 16 residues. CDR3 protein: CASSPPGTAGTGELFF. The CDR3 DNA follows: TGTGCCAGCAGCCCCCCCGGGACAGCGGGCACCGGGGAGCTGTTTTTT.

J is TRBJ2-7 and V is TRBV6-5; D is undetermined. This CDR3 is 15 amino acids long. Germline V gives CDR1 MNHEY, CDR2 SVGAGI. Between the trimmed V and J ends, which lost 6 bases and 0 bases, there was a span of 15 bases. CDR3: CASRARPHSSYEQYF. CDR3 nucleotide sequence: TGTGCCAGCAGAGCCCGGCCCCACAGCTCCTACGAGCAGTACTTC.

The V call is TRBV4-2, the J call TRBJ2-3; 7 nucleotides align to TRBD2. The CDR3 length is 13 residues. Germline V lookup: CDR1 LGHNA, CDR2 YNFKEQ. V shed 3 bases and J 6 bases; nucleotides not matched to a gene: 3. CDR3 residues: CASSQPGGDTQYF. CDR3 DNA: TGTGCCAGCAGCCAGCCCGGGGGGGATACGCAGTATTTT.

This sequence joins TRBV5-1 and TRBJ2-1; D gene ambiguous. Germline V lookup: CDR1 SGHRS, CDR2 YFSETQ. Trimming removed 0 bases at V and 3 bases at J, with 10 bases between. CDR3 length: 15 residues. The DNA for the CDR3 is TGCGCCAGCAGCTTGGGTACCCGGCTCTACAATGAGCAGTTCTTC. This translates into CASSLGTRLYNEQFF.

This chain connects TRBV9 to TRBJ2-2; D gene uncertain. The V end lost 0 bases, the J end lost 8 bases, and 11 bases lay between the germline ends. Per germline, CDR1 SGDLS and CDR2 YYNGEE. CDR3 size: 14 residues. In DNA, the CDR3 is TGTGCCAGCAGCGTAGCGTATGGGATAGGGGAGCTGTTTTTT. It is translated as CASSVAYGIGELFF.

This clone came up once. J is TRBJ2-2 and V is TRBV5-1; D not resolved. Per germline, CDR1 SGHRS and CDR2 YFSETQ. The CDR3 spans 16 residues. V lost 0 bases and J 1 base, leaving 10 bases between the germline ends. CDR3 sequence (DNA): TGCGCCAGCAGCTTGGCCGGTGTCGGGAACACCGGGGAGCTGTTTTTT. This gives the protein CASSLAGVGNTGELFF.

The CDR3, as DNA: TGTGCCAGCTCACCGGGACGGACGAACACTGAAGCTTTCTTT. This translates into CASSPGRTNTEAFF. The chain employs TRBV18 and TRBJ1-1; a weak D match, TRBD1 (5 bases). CDR1 KGHSH and CDR2 LQKENI come from the germline V gene. The ends were cut back, 3 bases at V and 1 base at J, with 9 bases in the middle. The CDR3 loop spans 14 amino acids.

This rearrangement joins TRBV28 to TRBJ2-1; 9 bases are shared with TRBD2. The germline gives CDR1 MDHEN, CDR2 SYDVKM. V shed 6 bases, J shed 8 bases, and the junction held 5 bases outside the gene matches. This CDR3 contains 13 residues. The CDR3 here is CASRGSGSDEQFF. The CDR3 bases are TGTGCCAGCAGGGGTAGCGGGAGCGATGAGCAGTTCTTC.

The J gene is TRBJ1-4, the V gene TRBV4-3; D gene unclear. CDR3 length: 15 residues. Trimming left V 1 base short and J 6 bases short, with 12 bases between. Germline V lookup: CDR1 LGHNA, CDR2 YSLEER. This CDR3 reads CASSQAETADEKLFF. CDR3 nucleotide sequence: TGCGCCAGCAGCCAAGCGGAGACCGCCGATGAAAAACTGTTTTTT.

The chain uses TRBV5-1 and TRBJ1-6; TRBD1 is a possible D gene (5 bases). Germline-derived CDR1 and CDR2 are SGHRS and YFSETQ. V shed 3 bases and J shed 7 bases, with 11 bases lying between them. There are 14 residues in the CDR3. In DNA, the CDR3 is TGCGCCAGCAGCTACGGGGGAGGGAATTCACCCCTCCACTTT. It yields the protein CASSYGGGNSPLHF.

This clone occurred a few times. V and J are TRBV28 and TRBJ2-3; D is perhaps TRBD1 (6 bases). The CDR3 spans 16 residues. In germline, CDR1 is MDHEN, CDR2 SYDVKM. Trimming stripped 5 bases from V and 4 bases from J, with 19 bases between. The CDR3 sequence is CASSPTGSWPPDTQYF. CDR3 sequence (DNA): TGTGCCAGCAGTCCAACAGGGTCATGGCCCCCAGATACGCAGTATTTT.

This chain connects TRBV11-2 to TRBJ2-5; 13 nucleotides match TRBD2. The CDR3 consists of 16 residues. The trim removed 5 bases at V and 3 bases at J, leaving 6 bases unmatched. Germline V CDR1 and CDR2: SGHAT, FQNNGV. In nucleotides, the CDR3 is TGTGCCAGCAGCACAACCGGGACTAGCGGGGAAGAGACCCAGTACTTC. Its translation: CASSTTGTSGEETQYF.

This chain connects TRBV6-6 to TRBJ1-1; weak D call: TRBD1 (6 bases). CDR3 length equals 13 residues. Germline loops: CDR1 MNHNY, CDR2 SVGAGI (reference sequence). The V end was cut by 6 bases, the J end by 6 bases, with 14 bases between. In DNA, the CDR3 is TGTGCCAGCAGCCCGAGGGACACCGCTGAAGCTTTCTTT. Protein: CASSPRDTAEAFF.

This clone was detected a few times. V is TRBV7-2 and J is TRBJ2-1; TRBD1 agrees at 7 bases. The CDR3 is made up of 15 amino acids. Trimming removed 5 bases from V and 1 base from J; junction bases left unmatched: 5. Germline V gene lookup returns CDR1 SGHTA and CDR2 FQGNSA. The CDR3 protein is CASSPQGVSYNEQFF. DNA for the CDR3: TGTGCCAGCAGCCCCCAGGGGGTGTCCTACAATGAGCAGTTCTTC.

The chain recombines TRBV28 with TRBJ1-3, with D unclear. V shed 5 bases and J shed 3 bases, with 17 bases lying between them. Germline loops: CDR1 MDHEN, CDR2 SYDVKM. The CDR3 runs to 16 residues. The CDR3 here is CASSPTQFGFGNTIYF. For the CDR3, the DNA is TGTGCCAGCAGTCCAACCCAGTTTGGGTTTGGAAACACCATATATTTT.

The V and J genes are TRBV5-4 and TRBJ2-1; TRBD2 matches at 8 bases. The CDR3 has 16 residues. The junction had 9 bases not matched to a gene; V was cut back by 7 bases and J by 0 bases. Per germline, CDR1 SGHNT and CDR2 YYREEE (reference sequence). This CDR3 is CASHLAGGLSYNEQFF. The DNA for the CDR3 is TGTGCCAGCCACTTGGCGGGGGGACTCTCCTACAATGAGCAGTTCTTC.

This clone was detected only once. Other DNA sequences in the sample encode the same CDR3. V usage is TRBV5-1 and J usage is TRBJ1-5; possibly TRBD1 for D (5 bases). The CDR3 length is 13 residues. Germline V gene sequence: CDR1 SGHRS, CDR2 YFSETQ. Between the trimmed V and J ends, which lost 4 bases and 3 bases, there was a span of 8 bases. The CDR3 DNA follows: TGCGCCAGCAGCGGGGGACCCAATCAGCCCCAGCATTTT. Protein sequence: CASSGGPNQPQHF.

The chain employs TRBV7-2 and TRBJ1-2, with D perhaps TRBD1 (5 bases). CDR1 is SGHTA and CDR2 is FQGNSA in the germline V gene. The CDR3 is 15 residues long. Trimming left V 1 base short and J 4 bases short, with 13 bases between. CDR3 protein: CASSLGAARAYGYTF. The CDR3 DNA reads TGTGCCAGCAGCTTAGGGGCAGCCAGGGCCTATGGCTACACCTTC.

V gene TRBV9 combines with J gene TRBJ1-1; possible D gene TRBD1, 6 bases. Deletions cut 3 bases from V and 1 base from J, with 10 bases between. Germline V gives CDR1 SGDLS, CDR2 YYNGEE. This CDR3 has 14 residues. The CDR3: CASSATGWNTEAFF. In nucleotides, the CDR3 is TGTGCCAGCAGCGCAACAGGGTGGAACACTGAAGCTTTCTTT. Full variable domain (remainder filled in from reference TRBV9 and TRBJ1-1): DSGVTQTPKHLITATGQRVTLRCSPRSGDLSVYWYQQSLDQGLQFLIQYYNGEERAKGNILERFSAQQFPDLHSELNLSSLELGDSALYFCASSATGWNTEAFFGQGTRLTVV.

V gene TRBV6-5 combines with J gene TRBJ2-1; 11 positions agree with TRBD1. V shed 2 bases, J shed 6 bases, and the junction held 3 bases outside the gene matches. This CDR3 contains 15 residues. Germline assignment: CDR1 MNHEY and CDR2 SVGAGI. CDR3 DNA sequence: TGTGCCAGCAGTTACGGACAGGGGGCCCTCAATGAGCAGTTCTTC. Translated: CASSYGQGALNEQFF.

A single count supports this clone. This chain connects TRBV19 to TRBJ2-3, with TRBD2 identical over 9 bases. CDR3 length: 17 residues. Trimming at V came to 3 bases and at J to 6 bases, leaving 13 bases not matched to a gene. CDR1 and CDR2 from the germline V gene are LNHDA and SQIVND (reference sequence). For the CDR3, the DNA is TGTGCCAGTAGTATTGGTCTAGCGGGGACCTCCGCCGATACGCAGTATTTT. Translating gives CASSIGLAGTSADTQYF.

This clone was found once. A junction end diverges from the germline sequence, so it may reflect a read error. The chain's CDR3 is CASSLVRGSVANF. CDR3 DNA sequence: TGTGCCAGCAGCTTAGTGCGGGGTTCGGTGGCAAATTTT. The V gene is TRBV7-9, the J gene TRBJ1-3; D gene unclear. Germline V gives CDR1 SEHNR, CDR2 FQNEAQ (reference sequence). The CDR3 spans 13 residues.

This clone has a single count. The V and J genes are TRBV25-1 and TRBJ1-5, with no clear D. This CDR3 spans 12 amino acids. Trimming cost V 6 bases and J 3 bases, with 6 bases left between them. The V gene's germline CDR1 is MGHDK and CDR2 SYGVNS. For the CDR3, the DNA is TGTGCCAGCAGCCACCCCAATCAGCCCCAGCATTTT. This codes for CASSHPNQPQHF.

V gene TRBV18 combines with J gene TRBJ2-5; D is unclear. The CDR3 runs to 13 residues. V lost 0 bases to trimming and J lost 4 bases, with 6 bases between them. Germline assignment: CDR1 KGHSH and CDR2 LQKENI. In nucleotides, the CDR3 is TGTGCCAGCTCACCACCGGCCGGAGAGACCCAGTACTTC. Amino acids: CASSPPAGETQYF. Full variable domain (remainder filled in from reference TRBV18 and TRBJ2-5): NAGVMQNPRHLVRRRGQEARLRCSPMKGHSHVYWYRQLPEEGLKFMVYLQKENIIDESGMPKERFSAEFPKEGPSILRIQQVVRGDSAAYFCASSPPAGETQYFGPGTRLLVL.

V usage is TRBV6-5 and J usage is TRBJ1-6; 7 nucleotides match TRBD1. Per germline, CDR1 MNHEY and CDR2 SVGAGI. V lost 6 bases and J lost 8; bases outside the gene matches: 7. The CDR3 is made up of 14 amino acids. The chain's CDR3 is CASSRGQAHSPLHF. CDR3 coding DNA: TGTGCCAGCAGCCGAGGACAGGCGCATTCACCCCTCCACTTT.

V is TRBV14 and J is TRBJ2-5; D is unresolved. Looked up from germline, CDR1 is SGHDN and CDR2 is FVKESK. Trimming removed 0 bases at V and 5 bases at J, with 13 bases between. This CDR3 is built from 15 residues. CDR3 residues: CASSQDWGPGETQYF. CDR3 DNA: TGTGCCAGCAGCCAAGATTGGGGTCCCGGGGAGACCCAGTACTTC.

This clone was counted at least ten times. The chain carries TRBV21-1 and TRBJ1-1. TRBV21-1 has pseudogene status. CDR3 length equals 13 residues. The CDR3 DNA follows: TGTGCCAGCAGCAGGGGGGCAGGCGCTGAAGCTTTCTTT. It is translated as CASSRGAGAEAFF.

The chain joins TRBV7-2 to TRBJ2-1, with 7 nucleotides matching TRBD2. The CDR3 runs to 15 residues. Trimming at V came to 5 bases and at J to 6 bases, leaving 10 bases not matched to a gene. Germline V lookup: CDR1 SGHTA, CDR2 FQGNSA. The CDR3 region has the DNA TGTGCCAGCAGCGCAACTAGCGAGAGAGGCAATGAGCAGTTCTTC. This gives the protein CASSATSERGNEQFF.